The following is a T cell receptor beta chain sequence with its context. The antigen it recognizes is unknown. No base qualities exist here, and no much larger clone lies one base off it. The CDR1 and CDR2 encoded by the germline V gene are SGHRS and YFSETQ. V loses 1 base at its end and J loses 0 bases; junction bases beyond the gene matches: 9. The CDR3 sequence holds 17 residues, the cysteine and phenylalanine included. The only DNA kept is the CDR3, 51 bases in frame from the first base. TCRbeta CDR3 regions were amplified from genomic DNA using the immunoSEQ Assay, a bias-controlled multiplex PCR. Under the source paper's analysis protocol: Nucleated cell counts per sample were estimated from amplification of reference gene primers within the assay. To quantify the absolute abundance of each unique TCRbeta CDR3 rearrangement, sequence reads were collapsed and filtered. For each sample, productive Simpson clonality was calculated by taking the square root of Simpson's diversity index across productive rearrangements. This immuneACCESS table, as held by TCRdb, lists in-frame sequences with V and J called but not all clones. Of the missing ones, under half trace to an unresolved V gene in checked studies; the others have no known cause. V and J calls and clone size are given by that table; D and trimming were obtained from the DNA. The sample includes under 200,000 clones, with roughly 90% observed a single time. The ten largest make up approximately 8.1% of the sample.

The sample is drawn from a study of blood T cell repertoires in COVID-19 (dated by TCRdb to 2020 to 2021). General notes on the study: Samples covering the acute and convalescent phases of COVID-19 were provided by collaborators in the United States, Italy and Spain. The prospective study material was composed of cDNA or gDNA derived from T cells, B-cell-depleted T cells, or PBMCs. Where HLA class I and class II types were available, the types were taken from metadata supplied by the sample provider, not from assay-based typing. The dataset comprised deeply sampled blood TCRbeta repertoires from subjects exposed to, actively infected with, or recovered from COVID-19. Sample metadata almost always included a de-identified subject ID, COVID-19 status, age in years and sex. The repertoires were made available in a free public database intended to serve as a resource for research on the immune response to SARS-CoV-2. The samples were drawn from two sources: the first 160 participants of the ongoing ImmuneRACE study, and about 1,300 subjects contributed by 6 global collaborators.

Participants in the prospective study were enrolled through a virtual design, were aged roughly 18 to 95 years, and lived in about two dozen United States geographic areas. To assign participants to cohorts, the prospective study relied on clinical history that participants themselves reported in a screening survey and a study questionnaire. Recovered participants in ImmuneRACE Cohort 3 were defined by two consecutive negative NP/OP PCR tests, clearance by a healthcare professional, or resolution of symptoms. Each participant in the prospective study had whole blood, serum and a nasopharyngeal or oropharyngeal swab collected by mobile phlebotomists. Additional blood draws and questionnaires over an approximately two-month period could optionally be provided by prospective study participants. Prospective study blood samples were shipped either frozen or at room temperature before DNA extraction.

The investigation overall reported the following: How much clinical and demographic metadata was included differed by source and by participant, and the metadata was provided uncurated.

This TCR came from a woman between 18 and 29 years old who had recovered from COVID-19. The chain was built from TRBV5-1 and TRBJ2-7; 8 bases in between match TRBD1. The specimen was PBMCs or T cells enriched from blood (not recorded which). The CDR3 corresponds to CASSLSLRTGHSYEQYF. Here is the DNA: TGCGCCAGCAGCTTGTCATTGAGGACAGGGCACTCCTACGAGCAGTACTTC. Here the CDR3 is joined to the reference TRBV5-1 and TRBJ2-7 genes, and the full variable domain is: KAGVTQTPRYLIKTRGQQVTLSCSPISGHRSVSWYQQTPGQGLQFLFEYFSETQRNKGNFPGRFSGRQFSNSRSEMNVSTLELGDSALYLCASSLSLRTGHSYEQYFGPGTRLTVT.